This passage covers 10 T cell receptor beta chains from one sample sequenced in a study of patients with pleural tuberculosis. TCRdb re-analysed the reads in MiXCR, keeping a single row per CDR3 protein. The top ten hold around 15% of the sample, which has approximately 50,000 distinct CDR3 sequences, 7.3% seen once. These receptors were taken from a human donor with pleural tuberculosis.

This chain connects TRBV28 to TRBJ2-5, with a possible D match to TRBD1 (6 bases). The CDR3 consists of 15 residues. Germline CDR1 is MDHEN and CDR2 is SYDVKM. Trimming took off 2 bases at V and 4 bases at J, with 14 bases between the two ends. The CDR3 DNA is TGTGCCAGCAGTTTACAGGATACAGGGAGAGAGACCCAGTACTTC. Translating gives CASSLQDTGRETQYF.

Comment on this clonotype: Given a much more abundant clone one base away, this may be a read error. Here the CDR3 omits its conserved ending phenylalanine or tryptophan, so a read error is the likely source. This chain links TRBV19 with TRBJ1-2, with a weak D call TRBD1 (6 bases). V was clipped by 10 bases and J by 3 bases, with 15 bases between them. Per germline, CDR1 LNHDA and CDR2 SQIVND (reference sequence). This CDR3 comprises 13 residues. The CDR3 sequence is CATTRTVDYGYTL. The CDR3 DNA is TGTGCCACAACTCGGACAGTGGACTATGGCTACACCCTC.

The chain uses TRBV29-1 and TRBJ2-2; 11 nucleotides match TRBD2. The CDR3 loop spans 15 amino acids. Germline loops: CDR1 SQVTM, CDR2 ANQGSEA. The V and J ends lost 4 bases and 3 bases, in that order; junction bases with no gene match: 4. CDR3 residues: CSVGLAGTYTGELFF. CDR3 sequence (DNA): TGCAGCGTTGGACTAGCGGGGACCTACACCGGGGAGCTGTTTTTT.

This clonotype has ten or more counts. The chain recombines TRBV5-1 with TRBJ1-1, with 11 nucleotides matching TRBD1. Germline-derived CDR1 and CDR2 are SGHRS and YFSETQ. The trim removed 0 bases at V and 11 bases at J, leaving 3 bases unmatched. This CDR3 contains 13 residues. CDR3 coding DNA: TGCGCCAGCAGCTTGGGGGACAGGGGGACGGCTTTCTTT. Encoded protein: CASSLGDRGTAFF.

The chain couples TRBV29-1 to TRBJ2-5; 13 bases are shared with TRBD2. Germline CDR1 is SQVTM and CDR2 is ANQGSEA. The J segment lost 5 bases and the V segment lost 5 bases, leaving 8 bases of the junction unmatched. The CDR3 is 15 residues long. The CDR3, as DNA: TGCAGCGTTCGTGGGACTAGCGGGATCCGTGAGACCCAGTACTTC. Translation: CSVRGTSGIRETQYF.

This clonotype was seen only a few times. This rearrangement joins TRBV29-1 to TRBJ2-3, with D possibly matching TRBD1 (5 bases). Germline loops: CDR1 SQVTM, CDR2 ANQGSEA. The CDR3 is made up of 14 amino acids. V lost 6 bases, J lost 4 bases, and 17 bases lay in between. Written as DNA, the CDR3 is TGCAGCGTCACAGGCGACGTTATCCCAGATACGCAGTATTTT. This gives the protein CSVTGDVIPDTQYF.

This clonotype has at least ten counts. V gene TRBV18 combines with J gene TRBJ2-7; 7 bases fit TRBD2. The CDR3 extends over 13 amino acids. V shed 4 bases, J shed 4 bases, and the junction held 4 bases outside the gene matches. Germline V gives CDR1 KGHSH, CDR2 LQKENI. The CDR3 DNA sequence: TGTGCCAGCTCACTGGGACTACGTTACGAGCAGTACTTC. Translated: CASSLGLRYEQYF.

The table lists this clonotype with many counts. The CDR3 sequence: CASSTSDLYAFF. CDR3 DNA sequence: TGTGCCAGCAGCACCTCTGACCTCTATGCTTTCTTT. V is TRBV11-2 and J is TRBJ1-1; D is undetermined. V lost 5 bases and J lost 11, with 15 bases in between. Germline V gives CDR1 SGHAT, CDR2 FQNNGV. The CDR3 contains 12 residues.

This clonotype was observed many times. The V and J genes are TRBV11-2 and TRBJ1-3; D not certain. V gave up 3 bases and J gave up 2 bases, with 8 bases separating them. The CDR3 totals 14 residues. Germline V gene sequence: CDR1 SGHAT, CDR2 FQNNGV. In nucleotides, the CDR3 is TGTGCCAGCAGCTTTTTGCCACCTGGAAACACCATATATTTT. Translating gives CASSFLPPGNTIYF.

The chain recombines TRBV29-1 with TRBJ1-1, with a tentative D call TRBD1 (5 bases). Trimming cost V 7 bases and J 6 bases, with 6 bases left between them. Germline CDR1 SQVTM, CDR2 ANQGSEA. This CDR3 comprises 9 residues. This CDR3 reads CSGGAEAFF. CDR3 sequence (DNA): TGCAGCGGGGGGGCTGAAGCTTTCTTT.